A few counts support the clone carrying this T cell receptor beta chain. What it recognizes is unknown. The data stem from a study of regulatory T cells in long-lasting Graves disease. General study points: TRBV28, TRBJ1-2 and TRBJ2-5 were segments that persistent disease favored.

The TCR beta library used iRepertoire HTBI primers with Arm-PCR amplification of CDR3. TCRdb analysed the multiplex PCR reads with MiXCR anew, one entry per CDR3 protein. The sample has some 560,000 distinct CDR3 sequences, roughly a sixth seen once. This sample's time point: newly diagnosed GD, antithyroid drugs for less than 3 months. The authors made the TCR library using RNA they extracted from PBMCs. Germline assignment: CDR1 MNHEY and CDR2 SMNVEV (reference sequence). The CDR3 covers 16 residues. V lost 4 bases to trimming and J lost 1 base, with 14 bases between them. These sequences were also reported in another study, on T cells in Graves' hyperthyroidism and ophthalmopathy. Per that paper: Stable disease denoted Graves' hyperthyroidism without ophthalmopathy progression within 18 months.

Sequencing was performed on peripheral blood mononuclear cells (PBMCs), taken at new diagnosis, from a patient treated with antithyroid drugs. The J gene is TRBJ1-5, the V gene TRBV27; a weak D match, TRBD1 (6 bases). This sequence originates from a woman aged 35-65 years with Graves disease. CDR3 in DNA: TGTGCCAGCAGTTGGGGGGGGGGGCTAAGCAATCAGCCCCAGCATTTT. This codes for CASSWGGGLSNQPQHF.